The present T cell receptor beta chain was sequenced within a study of naive and memory T cell subsets. Trimming took off 0 bases at V and 2 bases at J, with 14 bases between the two ends. Germline loops: CDR1 DFQATT, CDR2 SNEGSKA (reference sequence). The CDR3 loop spans 16 amino acids. This clonotype has only a few counts. An oligonucleotide containing a UMI was ligated to the 3' end of TCR cDNA. Ligated cDNA underwent four rounds of PCR with nested alpha and beta constant region primers and SP2. MiXCR, run by TCRdb on the 5' RACE reads, gives a single entry per CDR3 protein. The data contain approximately 30,000 distinct CDR3 sequences, approximately 15% of them singletons.

This sequence joins TRBV20-1 and TRBJ1-5; no firm D call. The origin of this receptor is a female donor in good health. The CDR3 reads CSARDRLMGGNQPQHF. The CDR3 nucleotides read TGCAGTGCTAGAGATCGGCTGATGGGCGGCAATCAGCCCCAGCATTTT.